This passage covers 20 T cell receptor beta chains from one sample sequenced in a study of CDR3 diversity in severe acne. MiXCR, run by TCRdb on the PCR reads, gives a single entry per CDR3 protein. Of around 91,000 distinct CDR3 sequences listed, about 54% are singletons. Sequencing was performed on blood. The receptors shown here come from a male donor in good health, without acne.

This clonotype came up many times. CDR3 nucleotides: TGTGCCAGCAGCCTCTCGATTGGGGGTGCGCAAGAGACCCAGTACTTC. Its protein product is CASSLSIGGAQETQYF. The chain combines TRBV7-9 with TRBJ2-5, with D perhaps being TRBD1 or TRBD2 (5 bases each). V was trimmed by 5 bases and J by 2 bases, leaving 18 bases between them. Per the germline V gene, CDR1 is SEHNR and CDR2 is FQNEAQ (reference sequence). This CDR3 is built from 16 residues.

This chain uses TRBV20-1 with TRBJ2-4; 10 bases are shared with TRBD2. V trimming: 5 bases; J trimming: 6 bases; junction bases outside the gene matches: 4. Per germline, CDR1 DFQATT and CDR2 SNEGSKA (reference sequence). The CDR3 sequence is 13 residues long. This CDR3 is CSALTSGLNIQYF. CDR3 DNA sequence: TGCAGTGCTTTGACTAGCGGGTTAAACATTCAGTACTTC.

This chain joins TRBV2 and TRBJ2-7; tentatively, D is TRBD1 (6 bases). This CDR3 has 15 amino acids. Per the germline V gene, CDR1 is SNHLY and CDR2 is FYNNEI. Trimming removed 5 bases from V and 3 bases from J, with 17 bases in between. CDR3 coding DNA: TGTGCCAGCAGTCCCCAGAGTGGGACACACTACGAGCAGTACTTC. The encoded protein is CASSPQSGTHYEQYF.

The V and J genes are TRBV29-1 and TRBJ2-3; either TRBD1 or TRBD2 may fit D (5 bases each). CDR3 length equals 15 residues. CDR1 and CDR2 from the germline V gene are SQVTM and ANQGSEA. The V end lost 3 bases, the J end lost 2 bases, and 15 bases lay between the germline ends. CDR3 in DNA: TGCAGCGTTGATCGCGCCGGGACCTACACAGATACGCAGTATTTT. Translating gives CSVDRAGTYTDTQYF.

This clonotype has more than one count but fewer than ten. The V and J genes are TRBV18 and TRBJ2-6, with D uncertain. Germline V gene data show CDR1 as KGHSH and CDR2 as LQKENI. This CDR3 comprises 15 residues. Trimming stripped 1 base from V and 0 bases from J, with 4 bases between. CDR3 in amino acids: CASSPLLSGANVLTF. The CDR3 DNA follows: TGTGCCAGCTCACCACTACTCTCTGGGGCCAACGTCCTGACTTTC.

The V and J genes are TRBV10-2 and TRBJ2-7, with D perhaps being TRBD1 or TRBD2 (5 bases each). The CDR3 is made up of 14 amino acids. The V gene lost 6 bases and the J gene lost 2 bases, with 14 bases spanning the gap. Germline CDR1 and CDR2: WSHSY and SAAADI. The CDR3 is CASRRDGGTYEQYF. The DNA for the CDR3 is TGCGCCAGCAGGAGGGACGGTGGAACCTACGAGCAGTACTTC.

This clonotype was seen ten or more times. The chain is built from TRBV3-1 and TRBJ2-1, with TRBD2 identical over 8 bases. This CDR3 region has 16 residues. With 1 base clipped from V and 7 bases from J, the junction kept 9 bases outside the gene matches. The germline V gene has CDR1 LGHDT and CDR2 YNNKEL (reference sequence). The chain's CDR3 is CASSQVSAGVGNEQFF. The CDR3 DNA reads TGTGCCAGCAGCCAAGTATCAGCGGGAGTAGGGAATGAGCAGTTCTTC.

Comments on this clonotype: The missing conserved phenylalanine or tryptophan at the end of this CDR3 makes a read error likely. The chain is built from TRBV20-1 and TRBJ2-1; D possibly corresponds to TRBD1 (5 bases). Trimming shortened V by 0 bases and J by 0 bases, and 21 bases separated the two germline ends. CDR1 is DFQATT and CDR2 is SNEGSKA in the germline V gene (reference sequence). This CDR3 has 19 residues. The CDR3 DNA reads TGCAGTGCTAGAGATGAGGCTGCTGCCAGGGTAAGCTCCTACAATGAGCAGTTCAGA. Translating it yields CSARDEAAARVSSYNEQFR.

Concerning this clonotype: A much bigger clone sits one base away, suggesting this may be a read error. This rearrangement joins TRBV25-1 to TRBJ1-5, with a tentative D call TRBD1 (6 bases). V lost 2 bases, J lost 6 bases, and 11 bases lay in between. CDR1 is MGHDK, CDR2 SYGVNS, per germline. This CDR3 has 14 amino acids. Here the CDR3 DNA reads TGTGCCAGCAGTGAAGAAACAGGGATTCAGCCCCAGCATTTT. Its translation: CASSEETGIQPQHF.

This chain links TRBV27 with TRBJ2-2; 10 bases are shared with TRBD1. Germline V gene sequence: CDR1 MNHEY, CDR2 SMNVEV (reference sequence). This CDR3 spans 16 amino acids. J was trimmed by 7 bases and V by 5 bases; bases with no gene match: 10. CDR3 DNA: TGTGCCAGCAGTCAGGGGACAGGGGCCTACGTCGGGGAGCTGTTTTTT. It codes for CASSQGTGAYVGELFF.

As concerns this clonotype: One end of the junction does not line up with germline, which may come from a read error. The chain combines TRBV13 with TRBJ1-1, with no clear D. This CDR3 has 12 amino acids. Germline values: CDR1 PRHDT, CDR2 FYEKMQ (reference sequence). The CDR3 DNA follows: TGTGCCGGCAGCGATAGTGCCACTGAAGCTTTCTTT. Translating gives CAGSDSATEAFF.

In its sample, this clonotype was seen a few times. The V gene is TRBV2, the J gene TRBJ2-7; 10 bases match TRBD1. Germline trimming cut 6 bases from V and 6 bases from J; bases unmatched to any gene: 11. Germline V gene data show CDR1 as SNHLY and CDR2 as FYNNEI. The CDR3 has 15 residues. The CDR3 DNA reads as TGTGCCAGCAGGTTTGGGGGGACAGGGGTGCGCGAGCAGTACTTC. Its translation: CASRFGGTGVREQYF.

The chain employs TRBV28 and TRBJ2-3, with 11 bases identical to TRBD2. The CDR3 length is 16 residues. Per germline, CDR1 MDHEN and CDR2 SYDVKM. With V trimmed by 3 bases and J by 5 bases, 7 bases remained unmatched. The CDR3 DNA is TGTGCCAGCAGTTTCGTAGCGGGAGGGCCGATAGATACGCAGTATTTT. Translation gives CASSFVAGGPIDTQYF.

The rearrangement uses TRBV20-1 and TRBJ1-5; D unresolved. This CDR3 is built from 11 residues. CDR1 is DFQATT, CDR2 SNEGSKA, per germline (reference sequence). CDR3 loop: CGVRGRQPQHF. The CDR3 DNA reads as TGCGGTGTAAGAGGCAGGCAGCCCCAGCATTTT.

The chain carries TRBV4-1 and TRBJ2-7, with TRBD2 matching 10 bases. The CDR3 consists of 13 residues. The trim removed 8 bases at V and 5 bases at J, leaving 6 bases unmatched. Per germline, CDR1 MGHRA and CDR2 YSYEKL. Here the CDR3 reads CASGDGLADEQYF. The CDR3 nucleotides are TGCGCCAGCGGCGACGGACTAGCGGACGAGCAGTACTTC.

With regard to this clonotype: The conserved phenylalanine or tryptophan is not found at the CDR3 terminus, so this likely reflects a read error. The chain combines TRBV20-1 with TRBJ2-5, with 8 positions matching TRBD2. The CDR3 spans 12 residues. CDR1 is DFQATT, CDR2 SNEGSKA, per germline (reference sequence). V lost 4 bases and J lost 5; bases outside the gene matches: 3. In DNA form, the CDR3 reads TGCAGTGCTACCGGGGGGGGGGAGACCCAGTACCTC. It yields the protein CSATGGGETQYL.

The chain is built from TRBV2 and TRBJ2-1, with 7 bases that match TRBD1. V shed 6 bases, J shed 2 bases, and the junction held 4 bases outside the gene matches. Germline loops: CDR1 SNHLY, CDR2 FYNNEI. CDR3 length: 14 amino acids. The CDR3 reads CASRTGTAYNEQFF. CDR3 DNA: TGTGCCAGCAGGACCGGGACAGCCTACAATGAGCAGTTCTTC.

The chain joins TRBV19 to TRBJ1-1; D remains unclear. CDR1 is LNHDA, CDR2 SQIVND, per germline (reference sequence). This CDR3 spans 15 amino acids. Trimming took off 3 bases at V and 2 bases at J, with 13 bases between the two ends. CDR3 region: CASSMGMVTNTEAFF. CDR3 DNA: TGTGCCAGTAGTATGGGGATGGTAACAAACACTGAAGCTTTCTTT.

This clonotype was seen repeatedly, ten times or more. The chain couples TRBV7-9 to TRBJ2-3; 10 nucleotides align to TRBD2. CDR3 length: 13 amino acids. The germline V gene encodes CDR1 SEHNR and CDR2 FQNEAQ (reference sequence). Unmatched junction bases numbered 2, after V lost 5 bases and J lost 6 bases. For the CDR3, the DNA is TGTGCCAGCAGCCTACTAGCGGGGGATACGCAGTATTTT. Residues: CASSLLAGDTQYF.

This chain links TRBV5-1 with TRBJ1-6, with 10 bases fitting TRBD1. The CDR3 runs 14 residues. With 4 bases clipped from V and 18 bases from J, the junction kept 13 bases outside the gene matches. Germline CDR1 and CDR2: SGHRS and YFSETQ. Here the CDR3 reads CASSLTTGGALPHF. CDR3 sequence (DNA): TGCGCCAGCAGCCTTACGACAGGGGGCGCGTTGCCCCACTTT.